This TCR beta chain was profiled in a study of blood T cell repertoires in COVID-19. Study overall: Collection of acute and convalescent COVID-19 samples took place in the United States, Italy and Spain. The cDNA or gDNA used as material had been derived from T cells, B-cell-depleted T cells, or PBMCs.

Authors' processing steps: Reference gene primers were amplified, and this amplification served to estimate nucleated cell counts. Sequencing used immunoSEQ multiplex PCR; TCRdb keeps in-frame clones, though not all of them. That table furnishes V, J and clone size, whereas the DNA furnished D and trimming. There are 200,000 or so clones in the sample; around 80% occur only once, and approximately 6% lies in the top ten. Trimming cost V 7 bases and J 7 bases, with 16 bases left between them. Germline V gene sequence: CDR1 SQVTM, CDR2 ANQGSEA. CDR3 size: 12 residues. The sequence derives from a woman aged 70-85 years with acute or convalescent COVID-19. V usage is TRBV29-1 and J usage is TRBJ1-1, with TRBD1 as a possible D gene (5 bases). Sequencing used peripheral blood. The CDR3 coding sequence is TGCAGCGGGGGCCCGTCGGGAGGTGAAGCTTTCTTT. Translated, it gives CSGGPSGGEAFF.